This TCR beta chain was recorded in a study of metastatic and nonmetastatic thyroid tumors (dated by TCRdb to 2020 to 2022). Regarding the study in general: Repertoires were compared across peripheral blood and tumor or nodule tissue samples from malignant and benign thyroid patients. Overall study outcomes, separate from this receptor: In both blood and tumor samples, malignant tumors were reported to have significantly higher TCR beta diversity than benign nodules.

Library prep was done by PCR. Sequencing instrument: Illumina HiSeq 4000. High-throughput sequencing was used to profile the CDR3 region of the TCR beta-chain in every patient. The original methods were these. CDR3 differences across clinicopathological groups were used to build a classifier for discriminating distant-metastatic papillary thyroid cancer patients. The Shannon index was used to assess repertoire diversity, and the Morisita-Horn index was used to assess tumor-blood repertoire similarity. Starting from the raw public reads, TCRdb applied fastp trimming at Q25, assembled clones with MiXCR and retained in-frame beta chains. TCRdb's processing, not the study's, gives the V and J calls here. The sample records roughly 33,000 clones, 15% to 20% of which are singletons. Together, the top ten hold 9.5% to 15% of the sample. Remarks on this clone: Its antigen remains unidentified. A junction boundary mismatches the germline segment, possibly from a read error.

Before undergoing thyroid surgery, none of the patients had been given any kind of treatment. Patient clinical samples collected from the early 2010s to the late 2010s were retrospectively analysed using T-cell receptor beta sequencing. Including cysteine and phenylalanine, the CDR3 has 16 amino acids. The read is trimmed to its CDR3 DNA, 48 bases read in frame from base 1. Per the germline V gene, SQVTM is the CDR1 and ANQGSEA is the CDR2. The clonotype comes from a male donor with papillary thyroid cancer or a benign thyroid nodule (not recorded which). Some clones in this sample may be carry-over from other donors' samples. Sequenced input: blood. This chain is built from TRBV29-1 and TRBJ2-1; the D element could tentatively be TRBD1 or TRBD2, as 6 bases agree for each. This receptor carries the CDR3 CSADSARGGFYNDQFF. In nucleotide form, the sequence is TGCAGCGCCGACAGCGCAAGAGGGGGGTTCTACAATGATCAGTTCTTC.